This T cell receptor beta chain came from a study of OX40 agonist ivuxolimab in advanced cancers. TCRdb's table, derived via immunoSEQ multiplex PCR, lists solely in-frame clones and lacks some. The top ten clones hold 0.5% to 0.6% of a sample with more than 65,000 clones, approximately 90% of them seen once. The V end was cut by 6 bases, the J end by 5 bases, with 10 bases between. The CDR3 length is 13 residues. Germline CDR1 and CDR2: SNHLY and FYNNEI. This specimen was CD4+ or CD8+ T cells sorted from blood, taken in a trial of the OX40 agonist ivuxolimab. V usage is TRBV2 and J usage is TRBJ2-2; possibly TRBD2 for D (6 bases). This TCR was sampled from an adult with an advanced solid tumor such as melanoma, head and neck, liver or kidney cancer. The CDR3 loop reads CASSGGVTGELFF. The CDR3 DNA reads TGTGCCAGCAGCGGAGGGGTGACCGGGGAGCTGTTTTTT.